This TCR beta chain stems from a study of long-term antiretroviral therapy in people with HIV (dated by TCRdb to about 2022). General notes on the study: Collection of the earliest samples took place about a decade ahead of the 2015 WHO recommendation for immediate ART, at a time when ART was typically delayed until CD4 counts fell. A retrospective serial study tested whether changes in peripheral blood TRB repertoire composition and diversity were associated with ART initiation and durable HIV suppression. A total of around 200 cryopreserved PBMC samples were contributed to the cohort by 30 adults with confirmed HIV infection, with samples collected serially over a mean of roughly six years (range 1-12). About 35% of the 30 participants with HIV were female. Test extractions of a monoclonal T-cell line alongside approximately 34 polyclonal samples showed no cross-contamination during QIAcube processing.

In the case of this clone: Its cognate antigen has yet to be identified. No base quality information exists; no much larger clone differs at one position.

To be included, a participant needed at least one PBMC sample from before ART initiation plus at least two post-ART samples. Treatment was received in the United States of America by all participants with HIV. Before DNA extraction, cryopreserved samples of 1-10 million PBMC were thawed and then washed. At the time of the earliest PBMC sample for each participant with HIV, ages ranged from about 23 to 60 years. PBMC samples from each participant spanned 1-4 timepoints before ART initiation and 2-8 timepoints after ART initiation, with a median of 7 samples. For every participant, serial HIV viral load, CD4+ T-cell count, ART history and demographic data were obtained. Genomic DNA was extracted from unsorted PBMC with a Qiagen kit on a QIAcube, processed in batches of 12 samples. The immunoSEQ hsTCRB v3.0 assay was used at survey level resolution to sequence the TRB variable region. The target sequencing depth for TRB was 40,000-50,000 T-cell genomes per sample. TRB libraries were pooled and sequenced on an Illumina MiSeq using a v3 150-cycle kit. The authors' analysis ran thus. Analysis of repertoires was carried out in R inside a reproducible Nextflow workflow spanning QC, data transformation and analysis. Custom analyses were implemented in LymphoSeq2, an R package for AIRR-Seq data exploration. Four samples yielding fewer than 5000 total TRB sequences were excluded, leaving 150 to 200 analyzed HIV repertoires. Among the 180 to 200 HIV repertoires that were kept, 59 were collected before ART initiation and more than 120 were collected after ART initiation. Each repertoire was downsampled to 5000 TRB nucleotide sequences, and summary statistics were averaged across 100 downsampling iterations. Only TRB sequences with CDR3 regions of at least seven amino acids were retained for analysis. Two measures captured diversity: a Shannon entropy-derived clonality score and the Gini coefficient. In the repertoire networks, any two of the top 5000 CDR3 amino acid sequences were connected whenever the two sequences differed by an edit distance of one. Antigen specificity groups and MHC restriction were predicted for TRB CDR3 amino acid sequences with GLIPH2. To flag known associations with CMV, EBV, HIV or tissue antigens, CDR3 amino acid sequences were compared against VDJdb and McPAS-TCR. Pre-ART, post-ART and control groups were compared with Wilcoxon signed-rank tests and Holm-Bonferroni correction. The table was pulled from immuneACCESS by TCRdb, which kept in-frame rearrangements only. Such tables lose some clones; where checked, under half of the loss comes from unresolved V genes, and the rest has no known cause. V and J calls and clone size are those listed in that table; D and trimming were worked out from the DNA. The sample records 20,000 to 25,000 clones, around 84% of which are singletons. Around 4.6% of the sample belongs to the ten largest clones.

Broader findings and caveats from the paper: The samples span the years 2004 to 2017, and the ART regimens used at that time may not be as effective as current regimens. Because pre-ART samples had limited cell numbers, profiling was done on unsorted PBMC rather than on sorted CD4+ and CD8+ T cells. The repertoire was dominated across all time points by expanded TRB clones identified before ART initiation, although this dominance was seen to fluctuate and to decrease in many PLHIV after ART. Owing to limited PBMC availability, only the TCR beta chain was sequenced, without alpha chain pairing. Inferences about post-ART repertoire changes were limited because no data were available on ART adherence, viral resistance or therapy changes. CDR3 length ranges in HIV repertoires were narrower than in controls, and network structure suggested an antigen-experienced repertoire with only a slight naive shift after ART. Starting ART was linked to a significant rise in TRB diversity, yet even after long-term ART the diversity remained significantly lower than in transplant donor controls.

Specimen: unsorted PBMCs, collected 1.3 years after starting antiretroviral therapy. The sequence came from a man aged 55 to 70 with HIV.

Here is the DNA: TGTGCCAGCAACAAAGATGGGGCGGGACGTTCATCAGATACGCAGTATTTT. Its protein reads: CASNKDGAGRSSDTQYF. This chain joins TRBV21-1 to TRBJ2-3; the table assigns TRBD2, which was not confirmed against the DNA. TRBV21-1 is marked as a pseudogene. Inclusive of the bounding cysteine and phenylalanine, the CDR3 is 17 residues long. Of the read, only the CDR3 DNA is kept; its 51 bases are in frame from base 1.